The sequence of this T cell receptor beta chain was determined in a study of response to subunit inactivated influenza vaccine. This clonotype has only a few counts. The CDR3 runs to 12 residues. Germline V gives CDR1 SGHRS, CDR2 YFSETQ. V was pared by 5 bases and J by 6 bases, with 9 bases between. Each CDR3 protein gets one entry after TCRdb re-called the RT-PCR reads with MiXCR. The sample records about 570,000 distinct CDR3 sequences, roughly 10% being singletons. This sample was also put to use in a study of T cells expressing NK-cell markers. From that paper: A 5'RACE template switching approach incorporating UMIs was used to make TCR beta cDNA. Of eight sequenced donors, seven were HCMV-seropositive and one HCMV-seronegative. Uncertainty persisted over the HCMV specificity of expanded NKG2C+ T cell clones.

This receptor was obtained from a man between 50 and 59 years old who received an inactivated influenza vaccine. The sample consisted of PBMCs from blood, taken on the day of vaccination. This sequence joins TRBV5-1 and TRBJ2-1; D ambiguous. For the CDR3, the DNA is TGCGCCAGCAGTATTGAAGTCAATGAGCAGTTCTTC. Protein: CASSIEVNEQFF. Supplemented by reference TRBV5-1 and TRBJ2-1, the full variable domain reads KAGVTQTPRYLIKTRGQQVTLSCSPISGHRSVSWYQQTPGQGLQFLFEYFSETQRNKGNFPGRFSGRQFSNSRSEMNVSTLELGDSALYLCASSIEVNEQFFGPGTRLTVL.